Listed here are 26 T cell receptor beta chains from one sample, sequenced in a study of cytomegalovirus exposure and HLA in healthy donors (dated by TCRdb to the late 2010s). The receptor library was made with the immunoSEQ multiplex PCR assay. For the multiplex PCR, a mixture combining 60 forward primers for TCR Vbeta segments and 13 reverse primers for TCR Jbeta segments was used. What TCRdb holds here is the immuneACCESS table cut down to in-frame rearrangements. Part of the clones is not present; checked against another copy, under half of the missing clones reflect an unresolved V gene, and the others are unexplained. This sample has some 200,000 clones in its table, and roughly four fifths of those were observed once. The top ten constitute around 1.7% of the sample. Sequencing was carried out using PBMCs. These receptors came from a woman between 18 and 29 years old in good health and CMV-seronegative.

The chain combines TRBV5-6 with TRBJ1-4; 8 positions agree with TRBD1. This CDR3 spans 15 amino acids. From germline, CDR1 is SGHDT and CDR2 YYEEEE. The ends lost 4 bases at V and 4 bases at J; junction bases unmatched: 6. In DNA form, the CDR3 reads TGTGCCAGCAGCCCGATGACAGGGGTTAATGAAAAACTGTTTTTT. It yields the protein CASSPMTGVNEKLFF.

The rearrangement joins TRBV28 to TRBJ2-3, with 11 positions matching TRBD2. This CDR3 is built from 16 residues. Germline V lookup: CDR1 MDHEN, CDR2 SYDVKM. Trimming took 5 bases from V and 5 from J; bases not matched to a gene: 9. The DNA for the CDR3 is TGTGCCAGCAGTGCTACTAGCGGGAGAATGGTAGATACGCAGTATTTT. It yields the protein CASSATSGRMVDTQYF.

The rearrangement links TRBV6-5 to TRBJ2-1, with 13 bases matching TRBD2. With 6 bases clipped from V and 13 bases from J, the junction kept 6 bases outside the gene matches. Germline V gives CDR1 MNHEY, CDR2 SVGAGI. The CDR3 is 13 amino acids. The CDR3 DNA follows: TGTGCCAGCAGAGGACTAGCGGGAGTCGATCAGTTCTTC. Residues: CASRGLAGVDQFF.

This chain uses TRBV28 with TRBJ1-5, with TRBD1 as a possible D gene (5 bases). This CDR3 has 17 amino acids. In germline, CDR1 is MDHEN, CDR2 SYDVKM. Trimming stripped 5 bases from V and 7 bases from J, with 24 bases between. The CDR3 sequence is CASSLLLGPSEGQPQHF. CDR3 sequence (DNA): TGTGCCAGCAGTCTCCTGCTGGGACCTTCGGAGGGCCAGCCCCAGCATTTT.

The gene calls are TRBV7-2 and TRBJ2-1; D not certain. Between the trimmed V and J ends, which lost 0 bases and 8 bases, there was a span of 8 bases. Germline loops: CDR1 SGHTA, CDR2 FQGNSA. This CDR3 is built from 13 residues. CDR3 protein: CASSLAGGHEQFF. The CDR3, as DNA: TGTGCCAGCAGCTTAGCGGGTGGGCATGAGCAGTTCTTC.

This rearrangement joins TRBV10-3 to TRBJ2-7; 12 bases match TRBD2. Germline assignment: CDR1 ENHRY and CDR2 SYGVKD. V shed 5 bases, J shed 0 bases, and the junction held 8 bases outside the gene matches. The CDR3 runs 17 residues. CDR3 sequence (DNA): TGTGCCATCAGTCCGACTAGCGGGAGTCTCCTCTCCTACGAGCAGTACGTC. Translating gives CAISPTSGSLLSYEQYV.

This chain uses TRBV10-3 with TRBJ2-7; D uncertain. The ends were cut back, 0 bases at V and 0 bases at J, with 12 bases in the middle. From germline, CDR1 is ENHRY and CDR2 SYGVKD. This CDR3 has 16 residues. The CDR3 here is CAISESENSRSYEQYF. The CDR3 bases are TGTGCCATCAGTGAGTCGGAGAACTCCCGCTCCTACGAGCAGTACTTC.

The genes are TRBV28 and TRBJ2-3; TRBD1 is a possible D gene (5 bases). The CDR3 length is 14 residues. The ends were cut back, 3 bases at V and 5 bases at J, with 12 bases in the middle. The germline V gene has CDR1 MDHEN and CDR2 SYDVKM. For the CDR3, the DNA is TGTGCCAGCAGTTTGAGTCAGGGTCAAGATACGCAGTATTTT. Translating gives CASSLSQGQDTQYF.

The chain uses TRBV6-5 and TRBJ2-5, with 9 bases fitting TRBD1. This CDR3 comprises 15 residues. Germline V gives CDR1 MNHEY, CDR2 SVGAGI. V dropped 6 bases and J dropped 0; count of bases not matched to a gene: 5. CDR3 DNA: TGTGCCAGCAGACAGGGGGCGAAATACCAAGAGACCCAGTACTTC. Translation gives CASRQGAKYQETQYF.

The chain joins TRBV7-6 to TRBJ2-5; a weak D match, TRBD1 (6 bases). With 2 bases removed from V and 0 bases from J, the gap between germline ends came to 13 bases. The CDR3 extends over 16 amino acids. Germline V gene sequence: CDR1 SGHVS, CDR2 FNYEAQ. The CDR3 DNA is TGTGCCAGCAGCTTAAGTCAGGGGCTGTACCAAGAGACCCAGTACTTC. Protein sequence: CASSLSQGLYQETQYF.

The CDR3 sequence: CASSEAGEGYEQYF. For the CDR3, the DNA is TGTGCCAGCAGTGAAGCGGGAGAGGGCTACGAGCAGTACTTC. The rearrangement links TRBV6-1 to TRBJ2-7, with D tentatively TRBD2 (5 bases). The CDR3 contains 14 residues. Germline-derived CDR1 and CDR2 are MNHNS and SASEGT. V lost 0 bases and J lost 3, with 9 bases in between.

This chain uses TRBV2 with TRBJ2-2; tentative D call: TRBD1 (6 bases). The germline gives CDR1 SNHLY, CDR2 FYNNEI. The V and J ends lost 8 bases and 4 bases respectively, with 17 bases between them. This CDR3 comprises 15 residues. CDR3 sequence (DNA): TGTGCCAGCGAGCAGGGGTTTCTTGGCACCGGGGAGCTGTTTTTT. Residues: CASEQGFLGTGELFF.

The V gene is TRBV15, the J gene TRBJ1-2; 7 bases agree with TRBD1. Per germline, CDR1 LNHNV and CDR2 YYDKDF (reference sequence). V shed 1 base, J shed 4 bases, and the junction held 6 bases outside the gene matches. CDR3 length: 15 residues. The CDR3 region has the DNA TGTGCCACCAGCAGAGGGCCCGGGACAGCCTATGGCTACACCTTC. Amino acids: CATSRGPGTAYGYTF.

This chain connects TRBV6-5 to TRBJ1-3; perhaps TRBD1 as D (6 bases). Germline V gives CDR1 MNHEY, CDR2 SVGAGI. This CDR3 has 15 amino acids. Trimming pared 4 bases from V and 2 bases from J, leaving 12 bases between. The CDR3 loop reads CASSCSKGAGNTIYF. CDR3 nucleotides: TGTGCCAGCAGTTGCAGTAAGGGGGCTGGAAACACCATATATTTT.

This chain links TRBV29-1 with TRBJ2-6; tentatively, D is TRBD2 (6 bases). The length of the CDR3 is 14 residues. CDR1 SQVTM and CDR2 ANQGSEA come from the germline V gene. The V end was cut by 4 bases, the J end by 2 bases, with 9 bases between. CDR3 region: CSVGEAAGANVLTF. The CDR3 nucleotides are TGCAGCGTTGGGGAGGCAGCTGGGGCCAACGTCCTGACTTTC.

Written as DNA, the CDR3 is TGTGCCAGCAGTTTCCGACGATATCGGGTCTCGGGGGGAGATAGCAATCAGCCCCAGCATTTT. This encodes CASSFRRYRVSGGDSNQPQHF. V is TRBV28 and J is TRBJ1-5, with D perhaps TRBD1 (5 bases). V shed 3 bases and J shed 0 bases, with 27 bases lying between them. Per the germline V gene, CDR1 is MDHEN and CDR2 is SYDVKM. The CDR3 is made up of 21 amino acids.

The chain recombines TRBV30 with TRBJ2-3, with D possibly being TRBD2 (5 bases). V was trimmed by 0 bases and J by 4 bases, leaving 11 bases between them. Germline V lookup: CDR1 GTSNPN, CDR2 SVGIG (reference sequence). The length of the CDR3 is 14 residues. The CDR3 nucleotides are TGTGCCTGGAGTGTTGCGGGCCTCTCAGATACGCAGTATTTT. Translating it yields CAWSVAGLSDTQYF.

The rearrangement joins TRBV7-2 to TRBJ2-1; 9 nucleotides agree with TRBD2. The V segment lost 6 bases and the J segment 9 bases; nucleotides outside the gene matches: 6. The CDR3 contains 13 residues. Germline-derived CDR1 and CDR2 are SGHTA and FQGNSA. Written as DNA, the CDR3 is TGTGCCAGCAGTCTGAGCGGGAGGATTGAGCAGTTCTTC. It is translated as CASSLSGRIEQFF.

This chain links TRBV7-8 with TRBJ2-3; 8 bases map to TRBD2. V dropped 5 bases and J dropped 1; count of bases not matched to a gene: 20. Germline CDR1 SGHVS, CDR2 FQNEAQ. The CDR3 spans 20 residues. The CDR3 here is CASSLGGGLRTSRGTDTQYF. CDR3 sequence (DNA): TGTGCCAGCAGCCTAGGGGGGGGGCTTAGGACTAGCCGCGGCACAGATACGCAGTATTTT.

Here the CDR3 DNA reads TGTGCCAGCAGCTCCGGTGGGACAGGGGGCAATGAAAAACTGTTTTTT. Its translation: CASSSGGTGGNEKLFF. The chain is built from TRBV11-3 and TRBJ1-4; the match to TRBD1 covers 12 bases. With 4 bases clipped from V and 5 bases from J, the junction kept 5 bases outside the gene matches. The CDR3 loop spans 16 amino acids. The germline CDR1 and CDR2 sequences are SGHNT and YENEEA.

V and J are TRBV10-1 and TRBJ2-5; D may be TRBD2 (5 bases). Trimming removed 2 bases from V and 4 bases from J, with 14 bases in between. Germline-derived CDR1 and CDR2 are WNHNN and SYGVQD (reference sequence). The CDR3 totals 15 residues. The CDR3 loop is CASSERASLGETQYF. The CDR3 bases are TGCGCCAGCAGTGAGAGGGCTAGCCTTGGAGAGACCCAGTACTTC.

The V gene is TRBV7-2, the J gene TRBJ2-1; D ambiguous. CDR1 SGHTA and CDR2 FQGNSA come from the germline V gene. The CDR3 extends over 11 amino acids. Trimming took 1 base from V and 15 from J, leaving 10 bases between them. The CDR3 DNA reads as TGTGCCAGCAGCTTAGGTCCACTACCGTTCTTC. Its translation: CASSLGPLPFF.

The chain is built from TRBV18 and TRBJ2-5; 7 bases match TRBD2. CDR3 length equals 15 residues. V was pared by 0 bases and J by 3 bases, with 4 bases of the junction left unmatched. CDR1 is KGHSH and CDR2 is LQKENI in the germline V gene. The CDR3 region is CASSPPGLSKETQYF. DNA for the CDR3: TGTGCCAGCTCACCACCGGGACTAAGTAAAGAGACCCAGTACTTC.

The chain has TRBV7-6 and TRBJ1-2, with no clear D. The CDR3 is 14 residues long. Germline CDR1 is SGHVS and CDR2 is FNYEAQ. V was pared by 0 bases and J by 8 bases, with 13 bases between. In nucleotides, the CDR3 is TGTGCCAGCAGCTTAGCGCCCGGCGAGGGAGGCTACACCTTC. It encodes CASSLAPGEGGYTF. The entire variable domain, with the rest obtained from reference TRBV7-6 and TRBJ1-2, is as follows: GAGVSQSPRYKVTKRGQDVALRCDPISGHVSLYWYRQALGQGPEFLTYFNYEAQQDKSGLPNDRFSAERPEGSISTLTIQRTEQRDSAMYRCASSLAPGEGGYTFGSGTRLTVV.

The chain couples TRBV21-1 to TRBJ2-2; the table calls TRBD1, which could not be checked here. TRBV21-1 is given as a pseudogene. The CDR3 is made up of 14 amino acids. The CDR3 DNA follows: TGTGCCAGCAGCAAAGACCCAGTGACCGGGGAGCTGTTTTTT. It encodes CASSKDPVTGELFF.

The chain carries TRBV30 and TRBJ1-2; 9 bases match TRBD1. The CDR3 is made up of 13 amino acids. The ends lost 4 bases at V and 7 bases at J; junction bases unmatched: 7. Germline V lookup: CDR1 GTSNPN, CDR2 SVGIG (reference sequence). For the CDR3, the DNA is TGTGCCTGGACTGCAGGGACAGGGACTGGCTACACCTTC. The encoded protein is CAWTAGTGTGYTF.